This T cell receptor beta chain was observed in a study of blood T cell repertoires in COVID-19. Across the study: The samples span acute and convalescent COVID-19 from the United States, Italy and Spain.

From germline, CDR1 is SNHLY and CDR2 FYNNEI. V lost 5 bases and J lost 8, with 9 bases in between. This CDR3 comprises 11 residues. Clones were sequenced by immunoSEQ multiplex PCR, and TCRdb holds only the in-frame ones, with some missing. The sample shows 150,000 to 200,000 clones, roughly four fifths of them seen only once. This chain uses TRBV2 with TRBJ1-2; D ambiguous. This receptor was taken from a man aged 50 to 59 who had recovered from COVID-19. Material for sequencing was peripheral blood. The CDR3 bases are TGTGCCAGCAGTAGCTCCTACGGCTACACCTTC. This codes for CASSSSYGYTF.